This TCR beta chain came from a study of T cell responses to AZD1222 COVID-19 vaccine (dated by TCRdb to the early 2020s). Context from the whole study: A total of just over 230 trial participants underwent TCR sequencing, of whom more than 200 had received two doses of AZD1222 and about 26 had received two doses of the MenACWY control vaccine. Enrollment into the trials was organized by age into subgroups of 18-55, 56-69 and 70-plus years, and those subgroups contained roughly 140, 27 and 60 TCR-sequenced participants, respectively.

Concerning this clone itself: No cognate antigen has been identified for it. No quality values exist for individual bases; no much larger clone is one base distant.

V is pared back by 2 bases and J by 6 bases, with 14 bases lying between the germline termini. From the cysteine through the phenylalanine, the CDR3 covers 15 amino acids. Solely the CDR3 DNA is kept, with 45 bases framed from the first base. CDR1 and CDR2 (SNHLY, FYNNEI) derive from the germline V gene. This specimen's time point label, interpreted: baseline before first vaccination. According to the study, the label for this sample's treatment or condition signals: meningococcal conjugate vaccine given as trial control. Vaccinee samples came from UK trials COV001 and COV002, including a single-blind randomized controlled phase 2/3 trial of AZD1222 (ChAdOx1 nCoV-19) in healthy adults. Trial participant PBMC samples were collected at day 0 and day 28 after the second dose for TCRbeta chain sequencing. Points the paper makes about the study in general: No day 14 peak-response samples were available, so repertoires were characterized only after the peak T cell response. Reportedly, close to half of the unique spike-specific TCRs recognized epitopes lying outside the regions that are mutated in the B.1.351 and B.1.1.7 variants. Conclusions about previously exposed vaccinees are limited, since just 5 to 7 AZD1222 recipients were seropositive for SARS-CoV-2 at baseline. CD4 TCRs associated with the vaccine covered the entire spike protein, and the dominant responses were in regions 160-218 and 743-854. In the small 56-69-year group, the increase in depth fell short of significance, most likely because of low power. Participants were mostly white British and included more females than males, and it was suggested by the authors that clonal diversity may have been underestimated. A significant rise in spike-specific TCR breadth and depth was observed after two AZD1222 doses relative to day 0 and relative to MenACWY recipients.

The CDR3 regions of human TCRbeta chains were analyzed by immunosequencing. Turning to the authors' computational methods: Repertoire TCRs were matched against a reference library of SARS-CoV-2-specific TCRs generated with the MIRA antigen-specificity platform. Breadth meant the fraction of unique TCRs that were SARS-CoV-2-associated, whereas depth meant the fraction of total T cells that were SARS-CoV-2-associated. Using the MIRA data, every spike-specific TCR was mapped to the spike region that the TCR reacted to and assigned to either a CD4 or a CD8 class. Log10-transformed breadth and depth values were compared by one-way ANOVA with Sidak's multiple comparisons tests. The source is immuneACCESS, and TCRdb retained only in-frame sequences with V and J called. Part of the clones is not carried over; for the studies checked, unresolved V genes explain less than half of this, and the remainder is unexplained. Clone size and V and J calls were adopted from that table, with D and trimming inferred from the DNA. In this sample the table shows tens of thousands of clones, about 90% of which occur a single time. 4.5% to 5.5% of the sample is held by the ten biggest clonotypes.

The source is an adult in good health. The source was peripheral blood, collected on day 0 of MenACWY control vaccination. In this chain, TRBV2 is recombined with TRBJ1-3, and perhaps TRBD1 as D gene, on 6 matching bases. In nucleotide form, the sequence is TGTGCCAGCAGTGAATCCGGACAGCTCTTAAACACCATATATTTT. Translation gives CASSESGQLLNTIYF. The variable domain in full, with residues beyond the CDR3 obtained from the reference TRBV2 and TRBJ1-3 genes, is EPEVTQTPSHQVTQMGQEVILRCVPISNHLYFYWYRQILGQKVEFLVSFYNNEISEKSEIFDDQFSVERPDGSNFTLKIRSTKLEDSAMYFCASSESGQLLNTIYFGEGSWLTVV.